This passage covers 24 T cell receptor beta chains from one sample sequenced in a study of blood T cell repertoires in COVID-19 (dated by TCRdb to 2019 to 2021). To prepare the library, the immunoSEQ multiplex PCR assay was applied. Held by TCRdb, this immuneACCESS table contains in-frame sequences only and omits some clones. Under half of the omission traces to an unresolved V gene where checked; the cause of the rest is unknown. Within this sample are roughly 73,000 clones, with 70% to 80% of them counted one time only. Together, the top ten hold roughly 15% of the sample. The sequenced sample consisted of peripheral blood. The source of these receptors is a human donor in a cohort sampled during active COVID-19.

This clone was seen just once. Distinct nucleotide sequences in the sample also encode this CDR3. The chain couples TRBV15 to TRBJ1-1, with D possibly matching TRBD1 (6 bases). The CDR3 spans 13 residues. Trimming stripped 3 bases from V and 1 base from J, with 6 bases between. CDR1 is LNHNV and CDR2 is YYDKDF in the germline V gene (reference sequence). CDR3 region: CATSRGANTEAFF. The CDR3 coding sequence is TGTGCCACCAGCAGGGGGGCGAACACTGAAGCTTTCTTT.

This clone was recorded once. This sequence joins TRBV14 and TRBJ2-1; the match to TRBD2 covers 15 bases. The V gene's germline CDR1 is SGHDN and CDR2 FVKESK. The CDR3 is 15 residues long. The V segment lost 9 bases and the J segment 1 base; nucleotides outside the gene matches: 1. The CDR3 DNA reads TGTGCCAGTGGACTAGCGGGAGGGTCCTACAATGAGCAGTTCTTC. Translation: CASGLAGGSYNEQFF.

The gene calls are TRBV11-2 and TRBJ2-7; a weak D match, TRBD1 (5 bases). Trimming pared 3 bases from V and 2 bases from J, leaving 11 bases between. This CDR3 has 14 amino acids. Germline values: CDR1 SGHAT, CDR2 FQNNGV. DNA of the CDR3: TGTGCCAGCAGCTTCGCAGGGTATGCCTACGAGCAGTACTTC. Amino acid sequence: CASSFAGYAYEQYF.

The rearrangement links TRBV3-1 (or the pseudogene TRBV3-2) to TRBJ1-1; the D gene is possibly TRBD1 (5 bases). This CDR3 is built from 13 residues. The V and J ends lost 5 bases and 4 bases respectively, with 11 bases between them. From germline, CDR1 is LGHDT and CDR2 YNNKEL (reference sequence). The CDR3 loop reads CASSTGGFTEAFF. The CDR3 bases are TGTGCCAGCAGCACGGGGGGATTCACTGAAGCTTTCTTT.

This chain connects TRBV2 to TRBJ2-7; maybe TRBD2 (7 bases). The V and J ends lost 6 bases and 0 bases respectively, with 15 bases between them. The CDR3 is made up of 15 amino acids. Germline V CDR1 and CDR2: SNHLY, FYNNEI. The CDR3 nucleotides read TGTGCCAGCAGCGAGGGGGGGTTGGGCTCCTACGAGCAGTACTTC. It yields the protein CASSEGGLGSYEQYF.

V gene TRBV6-5 combines with J gene TRBJ2-7, with D possibly matching TRBD2 (6 bases). Germline CDR1 is MNHEY and CDR2 is SVGAGI. The germline V and J ends were trimmed by 8 bases and 3 bases, with 14 bases remaining between them. This CDR3 has 13 residues. CDR3 nucleotide sequence: TGTGCCAGCCCCCCCCCTAGCGTCTACGAGCAGTACTTC. Translating it yields CASPPPSVYEQYF.

This clone was observed a few times. V and J are TRBV12-3 or TRBV12-4 and TRBJ2-1; 7 bases map to TRBD2. J lost 8 bases, V lost 2 bases, and 0 bases had no gene match. CDR3 length: 12 residues. CDR3 DNA sequence: TGTGCCAGCAGTTTACGGGGGGATGAGCAGTTCTTC. Translation: CASSLRGDEQFF.

In its sample, this clone was seen once. V is TRBV5-4 and J is TRBJ2-3; TRBD2 matches at 9 bases. V shed 0 bases and J 0 bases; nucleotides not matched to a gene: 8. CDR3 length equals 18 residues. Per the germline V gene, CDR1 is SGHNT and CDR2 is YYREEE (reference sequence). The CDR3 protein is CASSLGVAGVRSTDTQYF. CDR3 sequence (DNA): TGTGCCAGCAGCTTGGGGGTAGCGGGAGTTCGGAGCACAGATACGCAGTATTTT.

The gene calls are TRBV20-1 and TRBJ1-1; D gene ambiguous. Germline V CDR1 and CDR2: DFQATT, SNEGSKA (reference sequence). V lost 5 bases and J lost 2, with 6 bases in between. This CDR3 is built from 11 residues. CDR3 sequence reads: CSAEQNTEAFF. The DNA of the CDR3 is TGCAGTGCTGAACAAAACACTGAAGCTTTCTTT.

The CDR3 region is CASSPRGRGVRTDTQYF. In DNA form, the CDR3 reads TGTGCCAGCAGTCCCCGAGGGCGGGGCGTCCGCACAGATACGCAGTATTTT. The chain recombines TRBV28 with TRBJ2-3; D is possibly TRBD2 (6 bases). This CDR3 is 17 amino acids long. The germline gives CDR1 MDHEN, CDR2 SYDVKM. V shed 5 bases and J shed 1 base, with 19 bases lying between them.

This sequence joins TRBV6-5 and TRBJ2-1; D not certain. The V end was cut by 6 bases, the J end by 5 bases, with 5 bases between. Germline V CDR1 and CDR2: MNHEY, SVGAGI. This CDR3 region has 11 residues. The chain's CDR3 is CASRGDNEQFF. CDR3 nucleotides: TGTGCCAGCAGGGGCGACAATGAGCAGTTCTTC.

The chain joins TRBV27 to TRBJ2-3, with 12 nucleotides matching TRBD2. The germline CDR1 and CDR2 sequences are MNHEY and SMNVEV (reference sequence). V trimming: 3 bases; J trimming: 0 bases; junction bases outside the gene matches: 1. The CDR3 length is 16 residues. The CDR3 reads CASSFLAGGSTDTQYF. Here the CDR3 DNA reads TGTGCCAGCAGTTTTCTAGCGGGAGGGAGCACAGATACGCAGTATTTT.

This clone was detected a few times. The chain is built from TRBV15 and TRBJ2-1, with 14 bases matching TRBD2. CDR3 length equals 14 residues. Germline loops: CDR1 LNHNV, CDR2 YYDKDF (reference sequence). The trim removed 9 bases at V and 13 bases at J, leaving 11 bases unmatched. CDR3 in DNA: TGTGCCACTCAGGTTGGGACTAGCGGGAGACCTCAGTTCTTC. Its protein is CATQVGTSGRPQFF.

This chain uses TRBV19 with TRBJ1-5; weak D call: TRBD1 (5 bases). V lost 1 base to trimming and J lost 4 bases, with 11 bases between them. This CDR3 region has 15 residues. Germline loops: CDR1 LNHDA, CDR2 SQIVND (reference sequence). Here the CDR3 reads CASSIVKGINQPQHF. The CDR3, as DNA: TGTGCCAGTAGTATAGTTAAGGGGATAAATCAGCCCCAGCATTTT.

This clone was seen ten or more times. The genes are TRBV19 and TRBJ1-5, with D possibly being TRBD1 (5 bases). The ends were cut back, 0 bases at V and 2 bases at J, with 11 bases in the middle. This CDR3 has 16 residues. CDR1 and CDR2 from the germline V gene are LNHDA and SQIVND (reference sequence). The CDR3 DNA reads as TGTGCCAGTAGTATAGATCTAGGGGTTGGCAATCAGCCCCAGCATTTT. Residues: CASSIDLGVGNQPQHF.

This chain joins TRBV11-2 and TRBJ1-5, with a tentative D call TRBD1 (6 bases). Trimming stripped 4 bases from V and 6 bases from J, with 13 bases between. Germline CDR1 SGHAT, CDR2 FQNNGV. This CDR3 is 14 amino acids long. The CDR3 region has the DNA TGTGCCAGCAGCTCGGGGGGGGCTGGTCAGCCCCAGCATTTT. This codes for CASSSGGAGQPQHF. Combining the CDR3 with reference TRBV11-2 and TRBJ1-5 gives the whole variable domain EAGVAQSPRYKIIEKRQSVAFWCNPISGHATLYWYQQILGQGPKLLIQFQNNGVVDDSQLPKDRFSAERLKGVDSTLKIQPAKLEDSAVYLCASSSGGAGQPQHFGDGTRLSIL.

The gene calls are TRBV7-2 and TRBJ1-5; D uncertain. The germline gives CDR1 SGHTA, CDR2 FQGNSA. Trimming took off 1 base at V and 0 bases at J, with 4 bases between the two ends. The CDR3 length is 14 residues. This chain's CDR3 is CASSLGHSNQPQHF. CDR3 coding DNA: TGTGCCAGCAGCTTAGGGCATAGCAATCAGCCCCAGCATTTT.

The genes are TRBV6-2 or TRBV6-3 and TRBJ2-7; 7 bases are shared with TRBD1. The CDR3 has 16 residues. V shed 2 bases and J 11 bases; nucleotides not matched to a gene: 18. Germline V gives CDR1 MNHEY, CDR2 SVGEGT. CDR3 amino acids: CASSYRGTVGLRGKYF. The CDR3 DNA follows: TGTGCCAGCAGTTACCGTGGGACAGTTGGGCTACGAGGGAAGTACTTC.

This chain links TRBV4-2 with TRBJ2-3, with TRBD1 identical over 7 bases. J lost 5 bases, V lost 0 bases, and 5 bases had no gene match. Germline CDR1 and CDR2: LGHNA and YNFKEQ. This CDR3 spans 15 amino acids. CDR3 sequence: CASSQDEGGRDTQYF. The CDR3 DNA reads TGTGCCAGCAGCCAAGACGAAGGGGGCCGAGATACGCAGTATTTT.

V and J are TRBV19 and TRBJ2-1, with D maybe TRBD2 (6 bases). The germline V gene encodes CDR1 LNHDA and CDR2 SQIVND (reference sequence). Trimming left V 6 bases short and J 5 bases short, with 14 bases between. CDR3 length: 14 residues. The CDR3 DNA is TGTGCCAGTAGGCAGGGACTCCCAGACAATGAGCAGTTCTTC. It codes for CASRQGLPDNEQFF.

The table lists this clone with a few counts. The chain links TRBV27 to TRBJ2-3; D gene uncertain. The CDR3 is 13 residues long. In germline, CDR1 is MNHEY, CDR2 SMNVEV (reference sequence). Deletions cut 3 bases from V and 1 base from J, with 5 bases between. The CDR3 spells CASSLRRTDTQYF. The CDR3 DNA reads TGTGCCAGCAGTTTGAGGCGCACAGATACGCAGTATTTT.

V gene TRBV10-3 combines with J gene TRBJ1-5; D uncertain. Per germline, CDR1 ENHRY and CDR2 SYGVKD. This CDR3 has 13 amino acids. Trimming left V 10 bases short and J 3 bases short, with 13 bases between. The CDR3 region has the DNA TGTGCCACCCTAGGGAGCCTCAATCAGCCCCAGCATTTT. Translated, it gives CATLGSLNQPQHF.

The rearrangement joins TRBV28 to TRBJ2-7; 7 bases map to TRBD2. This CDR3 has 13 residues. The V gene end was trimmed by 3 bases and the J gene end by 5 bases; junction bases not matched to a gene: 4. Germline V gives CDR1 MDHEN, CDR2 SYDVKM. The DNA of the CDR3 is TGTGCCAGCAGTTTGACTAGCAAGAACGAGCAGTACTTC. Its protein is CASSLTSKNEQYF.

This clone has a handful of counts. This chain links TRBV2 with TRBJ1-5; no reliable D call. V dropped 6 bases and J dropped 7 bases, with 13 bases sitting between them. This CDR3 has 13 amino acids. Looked up from germline, CDR1 is SNHLY and CDR2 is FYNNEI. The CDR3 loop reads CASSFETGQPQHF. Written as DNA, the CDR3 is TGTGCCAGCAGCTTCGAAACGGGGCAGCCCCAGCATTTT.